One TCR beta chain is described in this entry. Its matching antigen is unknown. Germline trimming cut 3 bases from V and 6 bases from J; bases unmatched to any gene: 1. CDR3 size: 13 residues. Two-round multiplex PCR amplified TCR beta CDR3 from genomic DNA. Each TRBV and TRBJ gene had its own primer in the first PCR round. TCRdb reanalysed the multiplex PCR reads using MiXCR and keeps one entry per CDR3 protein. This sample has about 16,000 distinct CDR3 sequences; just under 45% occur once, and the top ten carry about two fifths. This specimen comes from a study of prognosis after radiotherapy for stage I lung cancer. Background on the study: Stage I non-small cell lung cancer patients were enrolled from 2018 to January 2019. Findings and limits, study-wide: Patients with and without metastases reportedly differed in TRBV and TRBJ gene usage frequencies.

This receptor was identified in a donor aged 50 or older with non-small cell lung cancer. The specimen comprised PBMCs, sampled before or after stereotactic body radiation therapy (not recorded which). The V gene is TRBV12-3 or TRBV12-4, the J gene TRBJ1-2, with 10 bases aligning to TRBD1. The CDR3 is CASSLDRGDGYTF. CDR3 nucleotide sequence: TGTGCCAGCAGTTTGGACAGGGGGGATGGCTACACCTTC.